The rows below give T cell receptor beta chains drawn from one sample of a study of T cell responses to AZD1222 COVID-19 vaccine. Profiling relied on immunoSEQ multiplex PCR, and the TCRdb table lists in-frame clones only, not all of them. The sample has 140,000 to 150,000 clones, over 75% seen once; the top ten hold about 8%. The specimen was peripheral blood, collected on day 0 of AZD1222 vaccination. Receptor source: an adult in good health. CDR3s include the opening cysteine and the closing phenylalanine or tryptophan. A D gene is named only where the DNA matches it firmly. Clone sizes are given selectively: once, few, many, or a class where the clone is expanded.

v_call: TRBV11-2; d_call: .; clone_size: .; j_call: TRBJ2-7; cdr3_aa: CASSFRVGSEQYF
v_call: TRBV11-2; d_call: TRBD2; clone_size: many; j_call: TRBJ2-3; cdr3_aa: CASSLWAGGTDTQYF
v_call: TRBV3-1/TRBV3-2; d_call: .; clone_size: .; j_call: TRBJ1-1; cdr3_aa: CASSLNLAYTEAFF
v_call: TRBV11-3; d_call: .; clone_size: .; j_call: TRBJ2-3; cdr3_aa: CASSLGQNTDTQYF
v_call: TRBV6-5; d_call: TRBD1; clone_size: .; j_call: TRBJ1-2; cdr3_aa: CASRTGERGYTF
v_call: TRBV12-3/TRBV12-4; d_call: .; clone_size: .; j_call: TRBJ1-5; cdr3_aa: CASSKRVGQPQHF
v_call: TRBV3-1/TRBV3-2; d_call: .; clone_size: .; j_call: TRBJ2-3; cdr3_aa: CASSQERAAVDTQYF
v_call: TRBV24-1; d_call: .; clone_size: .; j_call: TRBJ2-7; cdr3_aa: CATSEGDWEVYEQYF
v_call: TRBV6-5; d_call: .; clone_size: .; j_call: TRBJ1-4; cdr3_aa: CASAGSMNEKLFF
v_call: TRBV11-3; d_call: .; clone_size: many; j_call: TRBJ2-2; cdr3_aa: CASSWDVTGELFF
v_call: TRBV25-1; d_call: .; clone_size: .; j_call: TRBJ1-4; cdr3_aa: CASSEYYGVTEKLFF
v_call: TRBV6-5; d_call: .; clone_size: once; j_call: TRBJ2-1; cdr3_aa: CASSTRGKGYNEQFF
v_call: TRBV3-1/TRBV3-2; d_call: .; clone_size: .; j_call: TRBJ1-3; cdr3_aa: CASSDGGSGNTIYF
v_call: TRBV5-1; d_call: .; clone_size: .; j_call: TRBJ1-2; cdr3_aa: CASALEPGNYGYTF
v_call: TRBV10-3; d_call: .; clone_size: .; j_call: TRBJ1-6; cdr3_aa: CAIRPSTSSYNSPLHF
v_call: TRBV9; d_call: TRBD2; clone_size: .; j_call: TRBJ2-1; cdr3_aa: CASTLTSGSYNEQFF
v_call: TRBV5-1; d_call: .; clone_size: .; j_call: TRBJ2-3; cdr3_aa: CASSPRGDTQYF
v_call: TRBV18; d_call: .; clone_size: .; j_call: TRBJ2-1; cdr3_aa: CASSPPERGSSYNEQFF
v_call: TRBV4-1; d_call: .; clone_size: .; j_call: TRBJ2-1; cdr3_aa: CASSQDSGSYNEQFF
v_call: TRBV4-2; d_call: .; clone_size: .; j_call: TRBJ2-5; cdr3_aa: CASSQVGGTQETQYF
v_call: TRBV25-1; d_call: TRBD1; clone_size: .; j_call: TRBJ1-6; cdr3_aa: CASRRQGTDNSPLHF
v_call: TRBV4-1; d_call: TRBD1; clone_size: .; j_call: TRBJ2-7; cdr3_aa: CASSQLLQGSYEQYF
v_call: TRBV25-1; d_call: .; clone_size: .; j_call: TRBJ2-1; cdr3_aa: CASSGPGPSSSYNEQFF
v_call: TRBV6-5; d_call: .; clone_size: .; j_call: TRBJ1-5; cdr3_aa: CASKEGFSNQPQHF
v_call: TRBV7-9; d_call: .; clone_size: .; j_call: TRBJ2-6; cdr3_aa: CASSWDSGANVLTF
v_call: TRBV5-1; d_call: .; clone_size: .; j_call: TRBJ1-2; cdr3_aa: CASSLSGTYGYTF